The 21 T cell receptor beta chains presented below share a single source sample, sequenced in a study of blood T cells in healthy people across ages. A sample-barcoded 5' primer and a J-beta primer mix were used in a second PCR of roughly 6 to 11 cycles. TCRdb independently ran MiXCR on the 5' RACE reads; one entry per CDR3 protein. The table records some 550,000 distinct CDR3 sequences, about 45% of them present only once. The sequenced material came from blood. These receptors were collected from a man of 80 years or more in good health.

The genes are TRBV7-9 and TRBJ1-4; D is uncertain. The CDR3 totals 15 residues. The germline V gene encodes CDR1 SEHNR and CDR2 FQNEAQ (reference sequence). The V gene lost 1 base and the J gene lost 1 base, with 7 bases spanning the gap. The CDR3 sequence: CASSLEPGTNEKLFF. In nucleotides, the CDR3 is TGTGCCAGCAGCTTAGAGCCGGGAACTAATGAAAAACTGTTTTTT.

This clonotype has just a few counts. The V gene is TRBV15, the J gene TRBJ2-2, with TRBD2 matching over 9 bases. Germline CDR1 LNHNV, CDR2 YYDKDF (reference sequence). V was pared by 3 bases and J by 7 bases, with 3 bases of the junction left unmatched. The CDR3 consists of 14 residues. The CDR3 DNA sequence: TGTGCCACCAGCAGGATAGCGGGAGTCGGGGAGCTGTTTTTT. It is translated as CATSRIAGVGELFF. Based on the CDR3 plus reference TRBV15 and TRBJ2-2, the full variable domain is DAMVIQNPRYQVTQFGKPVTLSCSQTLNHNVMYWYQQKSSQAPKLLFHYYDKDFNNEADTPDNFQSRRPNTSFCFLDIRSPGLGDTAMYLCATSRIAGVGELFFGEGSRLTVL.

This chain links TRBV12-5 with TRBJ2-1; D gene unclear. The CDR3 spans 12 residues. Trimming stripped 2 bases from V and 9 bases from J, with 8 bases between. Germline V CDR1 and CDR2: LGHNT, FRNRAP. The CDR3 DNA follows: TGTGCTAGTGGTTTGATGGGGATTGAGCAGTTCTTC. It yields the protein CASGLMGIEQFF.

The rearrangement links TRBV29-1 to TRBJ2-1; TRBD2 agrees at 11 bases. CDR3 length: 15 amino acids. Germline loops: CDR1 SQVTM, CDR2 ANQGSEA. Trimming removed 2 bases from V and 6 bases from J; junction bases left unmatched: 6. This CDR3 is CSVELIAGGPNEQFF. The DNA of the CDR3 is TGCAGCGTTGAATTAATAGCGGGAGGGCCCAATGAGCAGTTCTTC.

The chain combines TRBV7-3 with TRBJ2-7, with D perhaps TRBD1 or TRBD2 (5 bases each). The germline gives CDR1 SGHTA, CDR2 FQGTGA. V gave up 2 bases and J gave up 4 bases, with 18 bases separating them. The CDR3 is 16 residues long. The CDR3 region has the DNA TGTGCCAGCAGCTTATCGGCCGGGGCCGGCCAGTACGAGCAGTACTTC. Its protein is CASSLSAGAGQYEQYF.

The rearrangement links TRBV9 to TRBJ1-5, with D possibly TRBD1 on 5 matching bases. This CDR3 spans 13 amino acids. Germline V gives CDR1 SGDLS, CDR2 YYNGEE. The V end lost 0 bases, the J end lost 13 bases, and 14 bases lay between the germline ends. CDR3 region: CASSVALEGSQHF. The CDR3 DNA is TGTGCCAGCAGCGTAGCTTTGGAGGGGTCTCAGCATTTT. Looking up the rest from reference TRBV9 and TRBJ1-5 gives the full variable domain: DSGVTQTPKHLITATGQRVTLRCSPRSGDLSVYWYQQSLDQGLQFLIQYYNGEERAKGNILERFSAQQFPDLHSELNLSSLELGDSALYFCASSVALEGSQHFGDGTRLSIL.

The CDR3 spells CASSFGQRYEQYF. The CDR3 DNA is TGTGCCAGCAGTTTCGGACAGCGCTACGAGCAGTACTTC. The chain is built from TRBV12-3 or TRBV12-4 and TRBJ2-7, with D tentatively TRBD1 (6 bases). Trimming removed 3 bases from V and 3 bases from J, with 9 bases in between. The CDR3 has 13 residues.

This sequence joins TRBV20-1 and TRBJ1-1; 10 nucleotides line up with TRBD1. Germline lookup yields CDR1 DFQATT and CDR2 SNEGSKA (reference sequence). Trimming took 3 bases from V and 11 from J; bases not matched to a gene: 12. The CDR3 is 14 residues long. Here the CDR3 reads CSAREGQGGVRAFF. The CDR3 DNA follows: TGCAGTGCTAGGGAAGGACAGGGGGGGGTTCGCGCTTTCTTT.

This clonotype turned up a few times. CDR3 sequence reads: CSVASGTRGETQYF. CDR3 sequence (DNA): TGCAGCGTTGCCAGCGGGACCAGAGGGGAGACCCAGTACTTC. This rearrangement joins TRBV29-1 to TRBJ2-5, with 7 bases identical to TRBD2. This CDR3 region has 14 residues. CDR1 is SQVTM, CDR2 ANQGSEA, per germline. V lost 4 bases to trimming and J lost 5 bases; unmatched junction nucleotides: 10.

This clonotype was observed at least ten times. The gene calls are TRBV7-9 and TRBJ1-2, with D possibly TRBD1 on 5 matching bases. Trimming took 5 bases from V and 9 from J, leaving 16 bases between them. This CDR3 has 13 amino acids. Germline CDR1 reads SEHNR; CDR2 reads FQNEAQ (reference sequence). In DNA form, the CDR3 reads TGTGCCAGCAGCGCACGAGGGGCTCCGAGCTACACCTTC. This gives the protein CASSARGAPSYTF.

This clonotype was observed a few times. This chain connects TRBV18 to TRBJ2-3; 14 nucleotides line up with TRBD2. The J segment lost 4 bases and the V segment lost 0 bases, leaving 6 bases of the junction unmatched. The CDR3 runs 18 residues. CDR1 KGHSH and CDR2 LQKENI come from the germline V gene. For the CDR3, the DNA is TGTGCCAGCTCACCACCTAGGACTAGCGGGAGGATCGCAGATACGCAGTATTTT. Its protein product is CASSPPRTSGRIADTQYF.

The CDR3 is CASEKRASQKNTGELFF. Written as DNA, the CDR3 is TGTGCCAGCGAAAAGAGGGCTAGCCAGAAGAACACCGGGGAGCTGTTTTTT. The chain couples TRBV7-9 to TRBJ2-2; a possible D gene is TRBD2 (5 bases). The CDR3 is 17 residues long. CDR1 and CDR2 (germline): SEHNR, FQNEAQ (reference sequence). Trimming removed 8 bases at V and 1 base at J, with 20 bases between. Full variable domain (missing parts from reference TRBV7-9 and TRBJ2-2): DTGVSQNPRHKITKRGQNVTFRCDPISEHNRLYWYRQTLGQGPEFLTYFQNEAQLEKSRLLSDRFSAERPKGSFSTLEIQRTEQGDSAMYLCASEKRASQKNTGELFFGEGSRLTVL.

The chain has TRBV5-6 and TRBJ2-5, with 8 bases matching TRBD1. Per germline, CDR1 SGHDT and CDR2 YYEEEE. This CDR3 is built from 12 residues. Trimming at V came to 4 bases and at J to 10 bases, leaving 6 bases not matched to a gene. CDR3 amino acids: CASSGTTGGQYF. The DNA of the CDR3 is TGTGCCAGCAGCGGGACAACAGGGGGCCAGTACTTC.

The chain couples TRBV11-2 to TRBJ1-3; no definite D call. The CDR3 runs to 15 residues. Germline CDR1 is SGHAT and CDR2 is FQNNGV. With 7 bases removed from V and 0 bases from J, the gap between germline ends came to 13 bases. In DNA form, the CDR3 reads TGTGCCAGCACCCTGGCAGAGTACTCTGGAAACACCATATATTTT. Amino acids: CASTLAEYSGNTIYF.

The J gene is TRBJ2-1, the V gene TRBV20-1, with 8 bases matching TRBD2. Germline V CDR1 and CDR2: DFQATT, SNEGSKA (reference sequence). The CDR3 spans 14 residues. Written as DNA, the CDR3 is TGCTCTAGCGGGTTAGAGTTGCGCTACAATGAGCAGTTCTTC. This codes for CSSGLELRYNEQFF.

This sequence joins TRBV7-2 and TRBJ2-1, with TRBD2 matching over 13 bases. CDR3 size: 16 residues. With V trimmed by 4 bases and J by 7 bases, 7 bases remained unmatched. Looked up from germline, CDR1 is SGHTA and CDR2 is FQGNSA. CDR3 coding DNA: TGTGCCAGCAGCTACGTACCGGGACTAGCGGGGAATGAGCAGTTCTTC. This gives the protein CASSYVPGLAGNEQFF. The whole variable domain, filled in from reference TRBV7-2 and TRBJ2-1, reads GAGVSQSPSNKVTEKGKDVELRCDPISGHTALYWYRQSLGQGLEFLIYFQGNSAPDKSGLPSDRFSAERTGGSVSTLTIQRTQQEDSAVYLCASSYVPGLAGNEQFFGPGTRLTVL.

The V and J genes are TRBV27 and TRBJ2-1, with 15 bases identical to TRBD2. The CDR3 is made up of 18 amino acids. Trimming at V came to 5 bases and at J to 8 bases, leaving 13 bases not matched to a gene. The germline V gene encodes CDR1 MNHEY and CDR2 SMNVEV (reference sequence). DNA for the CDR3: TGTGCCAGCAGTAAGAAACCGGGACTAGCGGGAGGTCTGGATGAGCAGTTCTTC. Its protein product is CASSKKPGLAGGLDEQFF.

V is TRBV12-3 or TRBV12-4 and J is TRBJ2-1; D possibly corresponds to TRBD2 (5 bases). The closer fit of TRBJ2-7 to the DNA end suggests the J call may be wrong. This CDR3 is built from 16 residues. The CDR3: CASSFSGLPTYNEQYF. The DNA for the CDR3 is TGTGCCAGCAGTTTCAGTGGACTCCCCACCTACAATGAGCAGTACTTC.

The J gene is TRBJ2-1, the V gene TRBV29-1; no reliable D call. The end of the DNA aligns better with TRBJ2-7, so the J call may be wrong. Germline V gene data show CDR1 as SQVTM and CDR2 as ANQGSEA. This CDR3 is built from 14 residues. The CDR3, as DNA: TGCAGCGTGAGTGGCGGTGAATCCTACAATGAGCAGTACTTC. It encodes CSVSGGESYNEQYF.

This clonotype was counted between two and nine times. Its ends do not fully match the called genes, so a read error is possible. The V and J genes are TRBV7-9 and TRBJ1-6; D gene ambiguous. In germline, CDR1 is SEHNR, CDR2 FQNEAQ (reference sequence). CDR3 length equals 12 residues. The CDR3, as DNA: TGTGCCAGCAGCTTAGAACGTTCAGCCCTCCACTTT. It codes for CASSLERSALHF.

The chain recombines TRBV4-1 with TRBJ1-5; unclear D gene. Per germline, CDR1 MGHRA and CDR2 YSYEKL. The V gene lost 0 bases and the J gene lost 7 bases, with 7 bases spanning the gap. The CDR3 spans 13 residues. CDR3 sequence: CASSQEEFQPQHF. CDR3 coding DNA: TGCGCCAGCAGCCAAGAAGAGTTCCAGCCCCAGCATTTT.